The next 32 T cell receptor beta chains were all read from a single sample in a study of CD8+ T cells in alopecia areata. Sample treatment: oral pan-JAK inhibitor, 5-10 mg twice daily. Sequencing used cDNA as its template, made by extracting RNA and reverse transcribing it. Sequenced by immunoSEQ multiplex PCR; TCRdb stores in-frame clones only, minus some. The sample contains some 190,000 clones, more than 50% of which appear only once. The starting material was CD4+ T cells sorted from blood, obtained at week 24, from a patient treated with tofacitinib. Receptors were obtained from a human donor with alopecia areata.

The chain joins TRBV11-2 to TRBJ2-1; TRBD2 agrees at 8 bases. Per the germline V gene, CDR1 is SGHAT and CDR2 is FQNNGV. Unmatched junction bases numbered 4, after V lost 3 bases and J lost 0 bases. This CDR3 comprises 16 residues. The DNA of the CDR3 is TGTGCCAGCAGCTTTGTGGGGACTAGCTCCTACAATGAGCAGTTCTTC. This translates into CASSFVGTSSYNEQFF.

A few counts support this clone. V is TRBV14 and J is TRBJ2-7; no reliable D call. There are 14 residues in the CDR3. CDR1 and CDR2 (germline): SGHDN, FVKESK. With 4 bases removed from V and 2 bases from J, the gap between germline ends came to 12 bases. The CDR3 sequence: CASSPLVSTYEQYF. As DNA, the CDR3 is TGTGCCAGCAGCCCTTTAGTCTCGACCTACGAGCAGTACTTC.

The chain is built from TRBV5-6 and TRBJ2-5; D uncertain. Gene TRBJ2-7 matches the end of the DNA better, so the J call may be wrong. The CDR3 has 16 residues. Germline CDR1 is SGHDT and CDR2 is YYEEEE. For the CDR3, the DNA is TGTGCCAGCAGTAGCCGGGTCCCACAGTCCACCTACGAGCAGTACTTC. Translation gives CASSSRVPQSTYEQYF.

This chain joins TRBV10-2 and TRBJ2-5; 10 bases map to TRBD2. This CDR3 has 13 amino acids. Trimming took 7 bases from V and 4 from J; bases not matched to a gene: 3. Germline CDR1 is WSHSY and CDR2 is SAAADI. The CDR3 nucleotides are TGCGCCAGCACTTCTAGCGGGGGAGAGACCCAGTACTTC. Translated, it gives CASTSSGGETQYF.

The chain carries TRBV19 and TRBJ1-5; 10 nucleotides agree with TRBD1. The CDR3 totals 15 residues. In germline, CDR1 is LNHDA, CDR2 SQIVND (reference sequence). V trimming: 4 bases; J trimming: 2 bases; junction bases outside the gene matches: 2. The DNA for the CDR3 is TGTGCCAGTAGTACCGGGACAGGGGGCAATCAGCCCCAGCATTTT. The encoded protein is CASSTGTGGNQPQHF.

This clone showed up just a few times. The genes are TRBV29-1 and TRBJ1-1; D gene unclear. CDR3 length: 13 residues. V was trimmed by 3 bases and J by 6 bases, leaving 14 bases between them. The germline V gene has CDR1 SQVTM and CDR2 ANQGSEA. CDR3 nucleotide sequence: TGCAGCGTTGATGGGATCGGGAGGTCTGAAGCTTTCTTT. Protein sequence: CSVDGIGRSEAFF.

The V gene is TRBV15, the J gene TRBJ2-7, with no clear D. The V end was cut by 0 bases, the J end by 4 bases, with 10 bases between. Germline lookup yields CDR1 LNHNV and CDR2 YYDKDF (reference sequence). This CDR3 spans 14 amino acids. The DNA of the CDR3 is TGTGCCACCAGCAGAGATCCGGACCTGTACGAGCAGTACTTC. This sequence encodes CATSRDPDLYEQYF.

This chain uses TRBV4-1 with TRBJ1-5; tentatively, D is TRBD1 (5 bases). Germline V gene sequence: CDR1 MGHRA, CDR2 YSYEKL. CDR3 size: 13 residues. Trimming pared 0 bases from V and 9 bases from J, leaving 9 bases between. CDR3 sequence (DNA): TGCGCCAGCAGCCAAGAGTCAGGGCGGCCCCAGCATTTT. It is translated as CASSQESGRPQHF.

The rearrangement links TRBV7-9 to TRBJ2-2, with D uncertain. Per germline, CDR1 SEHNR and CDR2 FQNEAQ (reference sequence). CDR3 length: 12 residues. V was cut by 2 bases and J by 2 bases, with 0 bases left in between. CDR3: CASSLNTGELFF. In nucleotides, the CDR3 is TGTGCCAGCAGCTTAAACACCGGGGAGCTGTTTTTT. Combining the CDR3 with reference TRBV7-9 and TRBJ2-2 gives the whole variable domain DTGVSQNPRHKITKRGQNVTFRCDPISEHNRLYWYRQTLGQGPEFLTYFQNEAQLEKSRLLSDRFSAERPKGSFSTLEIQRTEQGDSAMYLCASSLNTGELFFGEGSRLTVL.

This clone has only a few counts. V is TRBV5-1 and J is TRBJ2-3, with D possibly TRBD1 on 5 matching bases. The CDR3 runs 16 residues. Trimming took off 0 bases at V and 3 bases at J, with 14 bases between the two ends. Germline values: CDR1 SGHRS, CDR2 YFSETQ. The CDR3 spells CASSLVPGKRTDTQYF. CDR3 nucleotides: TGCGCCAGCAGCTTGGTTCCAGGGAAGAGGACAGATACGCAGTATTTT. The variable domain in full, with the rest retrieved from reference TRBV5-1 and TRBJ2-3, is KAGVTQTPRYLIKTRGQQVTLSCSPISGHRSVSWYQQTPGQGLQFLFEYFSETQRNKGNFPGRFSGRQFSNSRSEMNVSTLELGDSALYLCASSLVPGKRTDTQYFGPGTRLTVL.

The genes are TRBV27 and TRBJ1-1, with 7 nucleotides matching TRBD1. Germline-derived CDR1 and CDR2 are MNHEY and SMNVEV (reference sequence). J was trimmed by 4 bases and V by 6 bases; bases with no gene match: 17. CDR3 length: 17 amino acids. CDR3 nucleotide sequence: TGTGCCAGCAGGCCAATCATTGACAGGGTGATTGGCACTGAAGCTTTCTTT. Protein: CASRPIIDRVIGTEAFF.

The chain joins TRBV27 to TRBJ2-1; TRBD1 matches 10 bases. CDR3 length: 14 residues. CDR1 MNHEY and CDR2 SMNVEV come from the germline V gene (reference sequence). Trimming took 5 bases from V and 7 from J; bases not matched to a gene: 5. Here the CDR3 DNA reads TGTGCCAGCAGTCCATGGACAGGGGGGAATGAGCAGTTCTTC. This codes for CASSPWTGGNEQFF.

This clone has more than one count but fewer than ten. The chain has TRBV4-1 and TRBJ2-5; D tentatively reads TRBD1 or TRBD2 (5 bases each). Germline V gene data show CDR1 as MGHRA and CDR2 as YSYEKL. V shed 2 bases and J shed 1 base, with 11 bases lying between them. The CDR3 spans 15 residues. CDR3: CASSQPWGSQETQYF. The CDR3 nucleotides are TGCGCCAGCAGCCAACCCTGGGGGTCCCAAGAGACCCAGTACTTC.

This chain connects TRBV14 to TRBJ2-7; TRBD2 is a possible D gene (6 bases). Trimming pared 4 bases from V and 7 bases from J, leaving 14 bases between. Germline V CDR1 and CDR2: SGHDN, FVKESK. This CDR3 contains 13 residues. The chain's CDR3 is CASSPTLAREQYF. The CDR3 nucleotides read TGTGCCAGCAGCCCGACCCTAGCGAGGGAGCAGTACTTC.

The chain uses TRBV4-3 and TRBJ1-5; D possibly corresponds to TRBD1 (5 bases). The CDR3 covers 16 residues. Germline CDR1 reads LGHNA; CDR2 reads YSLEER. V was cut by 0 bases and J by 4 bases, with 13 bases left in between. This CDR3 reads CASSQETLSGNQPQHF. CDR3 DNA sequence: TGCGCCAGCAGCCAAGAGACTTTGTCAGGGAATCAGCCCCAGCATTTT.

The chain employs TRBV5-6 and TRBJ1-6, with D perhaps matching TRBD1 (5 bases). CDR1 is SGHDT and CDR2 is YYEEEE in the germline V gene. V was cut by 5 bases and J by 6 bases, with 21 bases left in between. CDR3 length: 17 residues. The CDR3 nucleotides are TGTGCCAGCAGGGCCGAAACCGGGACTGGGGTTAATTCACCCCTCCACTTT. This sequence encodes CASRAETGTGVNSPLHF. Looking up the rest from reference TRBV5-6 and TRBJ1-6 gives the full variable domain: DAGVTQSPTHLIKTRGQQVTLRCSPKSGHDTVSWYQQALGQGPQFIFQYYEEEERQRGNFPDRFSGHQFPNYSSELNVNALLLGDSALYLCASRAETGTGVNSPLHFGNGTRLTVT.

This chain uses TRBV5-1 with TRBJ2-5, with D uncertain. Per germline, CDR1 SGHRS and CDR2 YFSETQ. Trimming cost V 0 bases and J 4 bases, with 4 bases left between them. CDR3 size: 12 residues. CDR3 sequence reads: CASSLGIETQYF. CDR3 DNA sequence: TGCGCCAGCAGCTTGGGAATAGAGACCCAGTACTTC.

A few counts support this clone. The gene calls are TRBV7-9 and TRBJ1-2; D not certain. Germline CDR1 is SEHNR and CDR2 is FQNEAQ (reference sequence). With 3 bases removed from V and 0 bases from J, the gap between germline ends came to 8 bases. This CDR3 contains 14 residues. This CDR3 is CASSFLAANYGYTF. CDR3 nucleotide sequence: TGTGCCAGCAGCTTCCTTGCGGCTAACTATGGCTACACCTTC.

CDR3 nucleotides: TGCGCCAGCAGCTTGTCTGGTCGGGGCAATCAGCCCCAGCATTTT. Its translation is CASSLSGRGNQPQHF. The chain links TRBV5-1 to TRBJ1-5; no reliable D call. The CDR3 length is 15 residues. Per germline, CDR1 SGHRS and CDR2 YFSETQ. The germline V and J ends were trimmed by 1 base and 2 bases, with 10 bases remaining between them. Using reference TRBV5-1 and TRBJ1-5 for the parts outside the CDR3, the full variable domain is KAGVTQTPRYLIKTRGQQVTLSCSPISGHRSVSWYQQTPGQGLQFLFEYFSETQRNKGNFPGRFSGRQFSNSRSEMNVSTLELGDSALYLCASSLSGRGNQPQHFGDGTRLSIL.

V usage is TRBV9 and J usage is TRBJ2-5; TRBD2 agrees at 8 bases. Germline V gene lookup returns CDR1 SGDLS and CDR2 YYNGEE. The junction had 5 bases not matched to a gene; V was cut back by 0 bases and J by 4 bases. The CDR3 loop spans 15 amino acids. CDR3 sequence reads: CASSVAGGPGETQYF. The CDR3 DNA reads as TGTGCCAGCAGCGTAGCGGGGGGGCCGGGAGAGACCCAGTACTTC.

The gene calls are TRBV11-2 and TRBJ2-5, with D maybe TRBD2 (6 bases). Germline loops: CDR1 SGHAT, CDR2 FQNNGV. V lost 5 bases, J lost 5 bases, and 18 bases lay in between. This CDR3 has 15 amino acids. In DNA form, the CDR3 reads TGTGCCAGCAGCCTCGTGCGGGGACTCAGGGAGACCCAGTACTTC. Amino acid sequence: CASSLVRGLRETQYF.

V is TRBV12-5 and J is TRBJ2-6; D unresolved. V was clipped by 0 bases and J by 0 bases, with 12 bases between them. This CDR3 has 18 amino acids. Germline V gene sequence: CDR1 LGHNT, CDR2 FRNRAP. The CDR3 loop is CASGLVPGKSSGANVLTF. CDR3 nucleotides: TGTGCTAGTGGTTTGGTACCTGGCAAATCCTCTGGGGCCAACGTCCTGACTTTC.

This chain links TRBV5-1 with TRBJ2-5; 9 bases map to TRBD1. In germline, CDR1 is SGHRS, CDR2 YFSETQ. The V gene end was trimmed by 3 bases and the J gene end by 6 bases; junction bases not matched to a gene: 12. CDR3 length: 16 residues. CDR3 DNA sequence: TGCGCCAGCAGCTCGGGACAGGGAGGTCAAATGCAGACCCAGTACTTC. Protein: CASSSGQGGQMQTQYF.

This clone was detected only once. This CDR3 reads CATSRDSASLGNTIYF. CDR3 DNA: TGTGCCACCAGCAGAGATAGCGCAAGCCTTGGAAACACCATATATTTT. V usage is TRBV15 and J usage is TRBJ1-3; the D is unclear. CDR1 and CDR2 from the germline V gene are LNHNV and YYDKDF (reference sequence). The V and J ends lost 0 bases and 3 bases respectively, with 12 bases between them. CDR3 length: 16 residues.

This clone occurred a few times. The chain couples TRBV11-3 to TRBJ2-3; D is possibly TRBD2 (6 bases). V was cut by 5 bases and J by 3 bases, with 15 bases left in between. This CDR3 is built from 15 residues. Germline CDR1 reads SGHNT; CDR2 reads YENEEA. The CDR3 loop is CASSRGTLGTDTQYF. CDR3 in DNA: TGTGCCAGCAGCCGGGGGACCCTGGGGACAGATACGCAGTATTTT. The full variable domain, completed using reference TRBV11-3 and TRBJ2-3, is EAGVVQSPRYKIIEKKQPVAFWCNPISGHNTLYWYLQNLGQGPELLIRYENEEAVDDSQLPKDRFSAERLKGVDSTLKIQPAELGDSAVYLCASSRGTLGTDTQYFGPGTRLTVL.

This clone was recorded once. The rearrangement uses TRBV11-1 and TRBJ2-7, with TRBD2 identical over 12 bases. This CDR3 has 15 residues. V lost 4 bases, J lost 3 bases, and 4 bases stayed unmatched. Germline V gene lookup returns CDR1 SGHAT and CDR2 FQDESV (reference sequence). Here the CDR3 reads CASSSLAGGLYEQYF. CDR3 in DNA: TGTGCCAGCAGCTCCCTAGCGGGGGGGCTCTACGAGCAGTACTTC.

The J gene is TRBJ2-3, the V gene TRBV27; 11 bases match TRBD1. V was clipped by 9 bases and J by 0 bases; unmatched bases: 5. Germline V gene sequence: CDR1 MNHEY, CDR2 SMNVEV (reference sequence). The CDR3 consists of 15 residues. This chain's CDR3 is CASHGQGASTDTQYF. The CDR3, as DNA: TGTGCCAGTCATGGACAGGGGGCCAGCACAGATACGCAGTATTTT.

The CDR3 here is CAWRSTTNYGYTF. The CDR3 nucleotides read TGTGCCTGGAGGTCCACCACTAACTATGGCTACACCTTC. This chain joins TRBV30 and TRBJ1-2; no reliable D call. Germline CDR1 reads GTSNPN; CDR2 reads SVGIG (reference sequence). Trimming took 3 bases from V and 0 from J, leaving 8 bases between them. The CDR3 has 13 amino acids.

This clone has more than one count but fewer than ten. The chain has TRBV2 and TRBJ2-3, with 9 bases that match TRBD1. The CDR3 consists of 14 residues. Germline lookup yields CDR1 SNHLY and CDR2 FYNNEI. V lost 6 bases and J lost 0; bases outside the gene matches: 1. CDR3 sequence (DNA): TGTGCCAGCAGCGGACAGGGGAGCACAGATACGCAGTATTTT. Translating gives CASSGQGSTDTQYF.

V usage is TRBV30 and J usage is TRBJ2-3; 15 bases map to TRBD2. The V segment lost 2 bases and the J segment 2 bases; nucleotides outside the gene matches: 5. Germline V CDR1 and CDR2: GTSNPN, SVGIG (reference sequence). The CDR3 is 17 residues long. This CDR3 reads CAWSYGTSGGNTDTQYF. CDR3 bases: TGTGCCTGGAGTTATGGGACTAGCGGGGGGAACACAGATACGCAGTATTTT.

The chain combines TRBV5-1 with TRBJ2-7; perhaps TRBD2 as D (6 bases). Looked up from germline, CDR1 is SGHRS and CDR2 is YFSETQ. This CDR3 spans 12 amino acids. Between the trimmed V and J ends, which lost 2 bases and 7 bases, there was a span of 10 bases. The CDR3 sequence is CASSFLRGEQYF. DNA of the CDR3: TGCGCCAGCAGCTTTCTTCGGGGGGAGCAGTACTTC.

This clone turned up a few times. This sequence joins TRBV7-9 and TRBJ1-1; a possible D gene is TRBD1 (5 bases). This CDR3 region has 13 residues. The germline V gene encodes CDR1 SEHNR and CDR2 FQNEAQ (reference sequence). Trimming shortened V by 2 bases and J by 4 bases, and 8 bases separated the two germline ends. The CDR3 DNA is TGTGCCAGCAGCTTACAGGGCGCCACTGAAGCTTTCTTT. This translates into CASSLQGATEAFF.